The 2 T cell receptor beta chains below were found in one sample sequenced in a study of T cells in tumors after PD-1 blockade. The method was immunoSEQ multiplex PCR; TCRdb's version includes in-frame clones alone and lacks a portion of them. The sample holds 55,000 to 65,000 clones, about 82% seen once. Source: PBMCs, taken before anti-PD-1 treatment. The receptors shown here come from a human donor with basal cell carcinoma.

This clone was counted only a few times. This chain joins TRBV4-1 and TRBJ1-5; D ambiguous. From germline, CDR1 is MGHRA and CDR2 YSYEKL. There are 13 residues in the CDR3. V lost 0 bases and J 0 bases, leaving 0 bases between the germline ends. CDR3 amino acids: CASSQDSNQPQHF. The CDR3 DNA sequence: TGCGCCAGCAGCCAAGATAGCAATCAGCCCCAGCATTTT.

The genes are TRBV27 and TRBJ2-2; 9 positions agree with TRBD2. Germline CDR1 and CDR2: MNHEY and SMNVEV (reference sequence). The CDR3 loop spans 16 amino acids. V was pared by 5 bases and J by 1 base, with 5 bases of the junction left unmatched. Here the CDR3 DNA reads TGTGCCAGCAGTATTAGCGGGGGACTGAACACCGGGGAGCTGTTTTTT. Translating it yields CASSISGGLNTGELFF.